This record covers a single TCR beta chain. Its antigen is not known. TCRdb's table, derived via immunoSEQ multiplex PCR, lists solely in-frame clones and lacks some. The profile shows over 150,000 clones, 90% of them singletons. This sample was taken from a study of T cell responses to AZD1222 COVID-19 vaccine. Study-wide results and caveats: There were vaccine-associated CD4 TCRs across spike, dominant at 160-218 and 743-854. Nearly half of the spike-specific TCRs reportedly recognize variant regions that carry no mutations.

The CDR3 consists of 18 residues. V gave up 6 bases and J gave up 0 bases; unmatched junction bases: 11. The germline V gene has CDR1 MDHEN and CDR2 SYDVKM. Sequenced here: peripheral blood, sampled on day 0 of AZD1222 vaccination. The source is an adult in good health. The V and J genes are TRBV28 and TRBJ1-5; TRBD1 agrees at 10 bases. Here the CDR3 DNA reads TGTGCCAGCAGCTCCGGGACAGGGGACTATTATAGCAATCAGCCCCAGCATTTT. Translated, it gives CASSSGTGDYYSNQPQHF.